This T cell receptor (beta chain) was captured in a study of CD8+CD57+ T cells in acquired aplastic anemia. With V trimmed by 4 bases and J by 5 bases, 3 bases remained unmatched. The CDR3 length is 13 residues. Germline CDR1 is SGHRS and CDR2 is YFSETQ. Profiling that covered TCR beta VDJ and CDR3 relied on genomic DNA as its template. MiXCR, applied by TCRdb to the reads, yields one record per CDR3 protein. The sample consists of approximately 200,000 distinct CDR3 sequences, approximately 50% of them appearing once. This sequence joins TRBV5-1 and TRBJ1-2, with TRBD1 identical over 9 bases. The TCR sequence derives from a human donor in good health, serving as a control. Material for sequencing was sorted CD4+, CD8+, or CD8+CD57+ T cells (not recorded which) from PBMCs. The CDR3 sequence is CASSTGTGYGYTF. The CDR3 coding sequence is TGCGCCAGCAGCACCGGGACAGGGTATGGCTACACCTTC.